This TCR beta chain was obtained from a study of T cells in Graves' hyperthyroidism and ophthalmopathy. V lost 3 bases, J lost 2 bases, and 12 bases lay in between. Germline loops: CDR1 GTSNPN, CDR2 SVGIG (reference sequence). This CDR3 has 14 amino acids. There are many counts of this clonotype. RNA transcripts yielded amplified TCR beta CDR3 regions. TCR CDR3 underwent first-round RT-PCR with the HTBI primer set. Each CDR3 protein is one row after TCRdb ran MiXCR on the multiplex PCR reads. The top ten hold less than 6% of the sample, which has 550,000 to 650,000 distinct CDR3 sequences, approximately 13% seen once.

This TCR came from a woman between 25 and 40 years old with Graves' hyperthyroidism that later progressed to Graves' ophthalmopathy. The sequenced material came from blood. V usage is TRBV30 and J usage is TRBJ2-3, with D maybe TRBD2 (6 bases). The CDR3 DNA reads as TGTGCCTGGAGCTCAGCGGGTAACACAGATACGCAGTATTTT. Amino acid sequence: CAWSSAGNTDTQYF.